Shown below are 17 T cell receptor beta chains from a single sample sequenced in a study of blood T cell repertoires in COVID-19. Clones were read by immunoSEQ multiplex PCR, and TCRdb kept only the in-frame ones, dropping some. The table includes about 73,000 clones, approximately 77% detected once. The sample taken for sequencing was peripheral blood. All receptors derive from an older man with COVID-19, enrolled during active disease.

This clone was seen once. The chain couples TRBV6-2 or TRBV6-3 to TRBJ1-5, with D perhaps TRBD1 (5 bases). The V gene's germline CDR1 is MNHEY and CDR2 SVGEGT. This CDR3 has 15 amino acids. Trimming stripped 2 bases from V and 4 bases from J, with 12 bases between. CDR3 bases: TGTGCCAGCAGTTACACTTCAGGGCTAAATCAGCCCCAGCATTTT. Protein sequence: CASSYTSGLNQPQHF.

The J gene is TRBJ2-2, the V gene TRBV5-8; no clear D gene. Trimming left V 0 bases short and J 1 base short, with 10 bases between. The CDR3 loop spans 16 amino acids. Germline loops: CDR1 SGHTS, CDR2 YDEGEE. The CDR3 protein is CASSLGFRLNTGELFF. Here the CDR3 DNA reads TGTGCCAGCAGCTTGGGTTTTCGGTTGAACACCGGGGAGCTGTTTTTT.

The chain combines TRBV7-3 with TRBJ2-7, with 8 bases aligning to TRBD2. This CDR3 comprises 15 residues. The V gene end was trimmed by 5 bases and the J gene end by 4 bases; junction bases not matched to a gene: 10. The germline gives CDR1 SGHTA, CDR2 FQGTGA. The CDR3 bases are TGTGCCAGCAGCCCCCGGGGGAGCGGGGGATACGAGCAGTACTTC. Protein product: CASSPRGSGGYEQYF.

This clone occurred once. The chain links TRBV2 to TRBJ2-3, with 11 bases identical to TRBD2. Germline V CDR1 and CDR2: SNHLY, FYNNEI. Trimming at V came to 6 bases and at J to 6 bases, leaving 11 bases not matched to a gene. The CDR3 consists of 16 residues. The CDR3 sequence: CASRRGTSGSWDTQYF. In DNA, the CDR3 is TGTGCCAGCAGGAGAGGCACTAGCGGGAGTTGGGATACGCAGTATTTT.

The gene calls are TRBV15 and TRBJ2-7, with TRBD2 matching over 11 bases. V lost 1 base and J lost 2; bases outside the gene matches: 1. Germline lookup yields CDR1 LNHNV and CDR2 YYDKDF (reference sequence). This CDR3 spans 15 amino acids. The CDR3 region is CATSRVSGRAYEQYF. CDR3 nucleotides: TGTGCCACCAGCAGAGTTAGCGGGAGGGCCTACGAGCAGTACTTC.

The chain employs TRBV18 and TRBJ1-2, with 11 bases lining up with TRBD1. The V segment lost 4 bases and the J segment 3 bases; nucleotides outside the gene matches: 4. The CDR3 length is 15 residues. CDR1 KGHSH and CDR2 LQKENI come from the germline V gene. CDR3 residues: CASSHGTGGYYGYTF. As DNA, the CDR3 is TGTGCCAGCTCACACGGGACAGGGGGATACTATGGCTACACCTTC.

The chain combines TRBV19 with TRBJ2-1; D is perhaps TRBD2 (6 bases). Germline V gene sequence: CDR1 LNHDA, CDR2 SQIVND (reference sequence). V lost 4 bases, J lost 5 bases, and 15 bases lay in between. This CDR3 contains 15 residues. The CDR3 loop is CASSTSGTPNNEQFF. The CDR3 bases are TGTGCCAGTAGTACCTCCGGGACTCCTAACAATGAGCAGTTCTTC.

The V call is TRBV28, the J call TRBJ1-2; D is unclear. V lost 8 bases to trimming and J lost 7 bases, with 14 bases between them. CDR1 is MDHEN and CDR2 is SYDVKM in the germline V gene. The CDR3 covers 12 residues. The CDR3 spells CASSRGRAGYTF. CDR3 sequence (DNA): TGTGCCAGCTCTCGCGGGAGGGCTGGCTACACCTTC.

V gene TRBV6-5 combines with J gene TRBJ1-1; D is ambiguous. CDR3 length: 12 residues. V was cut by 6 bases and J by 7 bases, with 12 bases left in between. Germline CDR1 MNHEY, CDR2 SVGAGI. The CDR3 spells CASSPLGGEAFF. The CDR3 bases are TGTGCCAGCAGCCCCCTCGGAGGTGAAGCTTTCTTT.

This clone came up a few times. V is TRBV24-1 and J is TRBJ1-1; the match to TRBD1 covers 10 bases. V was clipped by 10 bases and J by 7 bases; unmatched bases: 11. The CDR3 sequence is 14 residues long. Germline V gene lookup returns CDR1 KGHDR and CDR2 SFDVKD. The CDR3 loop is CATTPGQGHNEAFF. In nucleotides, the CDR3 is TGTGCCACGACTCCGGGACAGGGGCATAATGAAGCTTTCTTT.

The chain carries TRBV21-1 and TRBJ2-1; the table's D call TRBD2 went unverified against the DNA. TRBV21-1 has pseudogene status. CDR3 length equals 15 residues. Written as DNA, the CDR3 is TGTGCCAGCAGCACTAGCGGGAGGGACTACAATGAGCAGTTCTTC. Its protein is CASSTSGRDYNEQFF.

The chain employs TRBV6-5 and TRBJ1-6; possible D gene TRBD1, 6 bases. The CDR3 sequence is 13 residues long. CDR1 is MNHEY and CDR2 is SVGAGI in the germline V gene. Trimming cost V 8 bases and J 8 bases, with 13 bases left between them. CDR3 nucleotides: TGTGCCAGCTTCGCCAGGGGTGATTCACCCCTCCACTTT. As protein: CASFARGDSPLHF.

This clone has a handful of counts. J is TRBJ2-5 and V is TRBV27; no clear D. Germline V gene sequence: CDR1 MNHEY, CDR2 SMNVEV (reference sequence). The V gene lost 4 bases and the J gene lost 3 bases, with 3 bases spanning the gap. The CDR3 covers 11 residues. The CDR3 DNA sequence: TGTGCCAGCAGTTCGGAAGAGACCCAGTACTTC. This encodes CASSSEETQYF.

This clone occurred once. This chain links TRBV27 with TRBJ2-7; perhaps TRBD1 as D (6 bases). Per the germline V gene, CDR1 is MNHEY and CDR2 is SMNVEV (reference sequence). The CDR3 is made up of 14 amino acids. The V end was cut by 5 bases, the J end by 5 bases, with 16 bases between. In nucleotides, the CDR3 is TGTGCCAGCAGTACTCACAGGGATGGCGACGAGCAGTACTTC. Amino acid sequence: CASSTHRDGDEQYF.

The V gene is TRBV5-8, the J gene TRBJ2-1; 14 bases line up with TRBD2. The germline V gene encodes CDR1 SGHTS and CDR2 YDEGEE. The CDR3 is made up of 16 amino acids. The V segment lost 2 bases and the J segment 8 bases; nucleotides outside the gene matches: 6. CDR3 sequence: CASSFRTSGRNDEQFF. Here the CDR3 DNA reads TGTGCCAGCAGCTTCAGGACTAGCGGGAGGAATGATGAGCAGTTCTTC.

The chain links TRBV28 to TRBJ2-1, with 11 bases identical to TRBD2. The CDR3 loop spans 21 amino acids. In germline, CDR1 is MDHEN, CDR2 SYDVKM. The CDR3 sequence: CASLGHTGLAAIHSSYNEQFF. CDR3 nucleotides: TGTGCTTCTCTCGGACATACGGGACTAGCGGCCATCCATAGCTCCTACAATGAGCAGTTCTTC.

The V and J genes are TRBV10-1 and TRBJ1-2, with TRBD1 matching over 7 bases. The CDR3 runs 20 residues. The V gene end was trimmed by 4 bases and the J gene end by 4 bases; junction bases not matched to a gene: 24. CDR1 and CDR2 from the germline V gene are WNHNN and SYGVQD (reference sequence). CDR3 nucleotides: TGCGCCAGCAGTGCCCTTCCCACCCCTTGGGACAGATCCCTTGCCTATGGCTACACCTTC. This codes for CASSALPTPWDRSLAYGYTF.